The 20 T cell receptor beta chains listed next were all sequenced from one sample in a study of control samples from healthy donors and cancer patients. Sequencing was performed with immunoSEQ multiplex PCR; in TCRdb, only in-frame clones are kept and a portion is missing. This sample has some 100,000 clones, with more than 85% found just once. Sample: blood. These receptors were collected from a woman aged 45-60 years in good health.

Worth noting for this clone: One junction end does not reproduce the germline sequence, and a read error may be involved. The chain employs TRBV7-3 and TRBJ1-2; D remains unclear. CDR1 and CDR2 (germline): SGHTA, FQGTGA. This CDR3 has 15 residues. For the CDR3, the DNA is TGTGCCAGCGGCCTGACCATATTACTTCGGAATGGTTACACCTTC. This translates into CASGLTILLRNGYTF.

The chain is built from TRBV6-5 and TRBJ1-6; 7 bases align to TRBD1. This CDR3 has 15 residues. Germline loops: CDR1 MNHEY, CDR2 SVGAGI. V lost 6 bases to trimming and J lost 9 bases; unmatched junction nucleotides: 11. The chain's CDR3 is CASSRSPGGSSPLHF. DNA for the CDR3: TGTGCCAGCAGCCGTTCGCCAGGGGGGAGTTCACCCCTCCACTTT.

The rearrangement uses TRBV10-1 and TRBJ2-2; 8 bases align to TRBD1. The V and J ends lost 2 bases and 2 bases, in that order; junction bases with no gene match: 7. The V gene's germline CDR1 is WNHNN and CDR2 SYGVQD (reference sequence). The CDR3 length is 17 residues. In DNA, the CDR3 is TGCGCCAGCAGTGAGCCGGGGACAGGAGCTAACACCGGGGAGCTGTTTTTT. Encoded protein: CASSEPGTGANTGELFF.

The chain is built from TRBV5-1 and TRBJ2-3; 8 nucleotides agree with TRBD2. CDR1 and CDR2 (germline): SGHRS, YFSETQ. The CDR3 contains 17 residues. The V gene end was trimmed by 6 bases and the J gene end by 2 bases; junction bases not matched to a gene: 14. The CDR3 region has the DNA TGCGCCAGCACCATAATGGTCCGGGGGGGATTCACAGATACGCAGTATTTT. Amino acids: CASTIMVRGGFTDTQYF. The variable domain in full, with the rest retrieved from reference TRBV5-1 and TRBJ2-3, is KAGVTQTPRYLIKTRGQQVTLSCSPISGHRSVSWYQQTPGQGLQFLFEYFSETQRNKGNFPGRFSGRQFSNSRSEMNVSTLELGDSALYLCASTIMVRGGFTDTQYFGPGTRLTVL.

The gene calls are TRBV7-9 and TRBJ1-4; the D gene is possibly TRBD1 (6 bases). Between the trimmed V and J ends, which lost 3 bases and 5 bases, there was a span of 16 bases. Germline V lookup: CDR1 SEHNR, CDR2 FQNEAQ (reference sequence). The CDR3 sequence is 16 residues long. CDR3 nucleotide sequence: TGTGCCAGCAGCTTTAGCGCGTGGGGGGCGAATGAAAAACTGTTTTTT. This encodes CASSFSAWGANEKLFF. Combining the CDR3 with reference TRBV7-9 and TRBJ1-4 gives the whole variable domain DTGVSQNPRHKITKRGQNVTFRCDPISEHNRLYWYRQTLGQGPEFLTYFQNEAQLEKSRLLSDRFSAERPKGSFSTLEIQRTEQGDSAMYLCASSFSAWGANEKLFFGSGTQLSVL.

The chain employs TRBV3-1 (or the pseudogene TRBV3-2) and TRBJ2-1; D uncertain. The CDR3 totals 11 residues. V lost 4 bases and J lost 4, with 2 bases in between. Germline CDR1 LGHDT, CDR2 YNNKEL (reference sequence). The CDR3 coding sequence is TGTGCCAGCAGCCGTTACAATGAGCAGTTCTTC. Its protein product is CASSRYNEQFF.

This chain joins TRBV3-1 (or the pseudogene TRBV3-2) and TRBJ2-7, with 8 bases lining up with TRBD1. Trimming cost V 4 bases and J 6 bases; bases outside gene matches: 11. The CDR3 has 15 amino acids. Germline loops: CDR1 LGHDT, CDR2 YNNKEL (reference sequence). CDR3 coding DNA: TGTGCCAGCAGCCGAGGACAGGGAAAGACAAGCGAGCAGTACTTC. This sequence encodes CASSRGQGKTSEQYF.

The chain couples TRBV5-1 to TRBJ2-7, with D possibly being TRBD1 or TRBD2 (7 bases each). This CDR3 contains 16 residues. Trimming pared 3 bases from V and 0 bases from J, leaving 16 bases between. CDR1 and CDR2 from the germline V gene are SGHRS and YFSETQ. The CDR3 is CASSSRGGLSSYEQYF. In DNA form, the CDR3 reads TGCGCCAGCAGCTCCAGGGGGGGGCTTAGCTCCTACGAGCAGTACTTC.

This clone was counted a single time. The chain recombines TRBV4-3 with TRBJ1-4; D gene unclear. The germline V and J ends were trimmed by 3 bases and 0 bases, with 8 bases remaining between them. CDR3 length equals 15 residues. Germline values: CDR1 LGHNA, CDR2 YSLEER. CDR3 amino acids: CASSQAVATNEKLFF. The CDR3 nucleotides are TGCGCCAGCAGCCAGGCAGTTGCAACTAATGAAAAACTGTTTTTT.

The rearrangement uses TRBV6-5 and TRBJ1-4, with a tentative D call TRBD1 (5 bases). CDR1 is MNHEY, CDR2 SVGAGI, per germline. V was pared by 0 bases and J by 8 bases, with 13 bases between. This CDR3 contains 15 residues. DNA for the CDR3: TGTGCCAGCAGTTACTCGGGTCAGGGTGGAGAAAAACTGTTTTTT. This gives the protein CASSYSGQGGEKLFF.

The chain's CDR3 is CASSPDRGTDTQYF. Here the CDR3 DNA reads TGTGCCAGCAGCCCGGACAGAGGTACAGATACGCAGTATTTT. The chain uses TRBV6-5 and TRBJ2-3, with D maybe TRBD1 (6 bases). The V and J ends lost 6 bases and 3 bases respectively, with 13 bases between them. This CDR3 region has 14 residues. Per the germline V gene, CDR1 is MNHEY and CDR2 is SVGAGI.

The chain combines TRBV29-1 with TRBJ1-5, with a possible D match to TRBD1 (5 bases). The CDR3 covers 13 residues. Per the germline V gene, CDR1 is SQVTM and CDR2 is ANQGSEA. The V end was cut by 6 bases, the J end by 4 bases, with 13 bases between. In DNA form, the CDR3 reads TGCAGCGTCTGGGACGGGAAGAATCAGCCCCAGCATTTT. Translating it yields CSVWDGKNQPQHF. Full variable domain (rest looked up from reference TRBV29-1 and TRBJ1-5): SAVISQKPSRDICQRGTSLTIQCQVDSQVTMMFWYRQQPGQSLTLIATANQGSEATYESGFVIDKFPISRPNLTFSTLTVSNMSPEDSSIYLCSVWDGKNQPQHFGDGTRLSIL.

The chain links TRBV5-1 to TRBJ1-2; D may be TRBD1 (6 bases). The V and J ends lost 2 bases and 2 bases respectively, with 13 bases between them. Germline V gene data show CDR1 as SGHRS and CDR2 as YFSETQ. This CDR3 is 15 amino acids long. CDR3 sequence: CASSLDRWQNYGYTF. CDR3 nucleotide sequence: TGCGCCAGCAGCTTAGACAGGTGGCAGAACTATGGCTACACCTTC.

The genes are TRBV7-2 and TRBJ2-2; D not certain. V lost 2 bases and J 0 bases, leaving 7 bases between the germline ends. Per germline, CDR1 SGHTA and CDR2 FQGNSA. The CDR3 extends over 15 amino acids. The CDR3 coding sequence is TGTGCCAGCAGCTTAAACCCAACGAACACCGGGGAGCTGTTTTTT. Protein sequence: CASSLNPTNTGELFF. The full variable domain, rest sourced from reference TRBV7-2 and TRBJ2-2, is GAGVSQSPSNKVTEKGKDVELRCDPISGHTALYWYRQSLGQGLEFLIYFQGNSAPDKSGLPSDRFSAERTGGSVSTLTIQRTQQEDSAVYLCASSLNPTNTGELFFGEGSRLTVL.

The chain couples TRBV9 to TRBJ2-5, with 14 bases fitting TRBD2. CDR3 size: 17 residues. Losses at the gene ends were 4 bases for V and 4 bases for J; bases not matched to a gene: 9. Germline V lookup: CDR1 SGDLS, CDR2 YYNGEE. For the CDR3, the DNA is TGTGCCAGCAGCCCAAGCAAGGGACTAGCGGGAGTAGAGACCCAGTACTTC. Translating it yields CASSPSKGLAGVETQYF. Complete variable domain (other parts from reference TRBV9 and TRBJ2-5): DSGVTQTPKHLITATGQRVTLRCSPRSGDLSVYWYQQSLDQGLQFLIQYYNGEERAKGNILERFSAQQFPDLHSELNLSSLELGDSALYFCASSPSKGLAGVETQYFGPGTRLLVL.

The chain uses TRBV27 and TRBJ2-1; tentative D call: TRBD2 (5 bases). The CDR3 consists of 14 residues. CDR1 and CDR2 (germline): MNHEY, SMNVEV (reference sequence). V was pared by 2 bases and J by 0 bases, with 5 bases between. CDR3 amino acids: CASSLGSSYNEQFF. In DNA, the CDR3 is TGTGCCAGCAGTTTAGGGAGCTCCTACAATGAGCAGTTCTTC.

CDR3 nucleotide sequence: TGCGCCAGCAGCCAAGGATTAGCGGGGGGGCGTACAGATACGCAGTATTTT. It encodes CASSQGLAGGRTDTQYF. The chain uses TRBV4-1 and TRBJ2-3; TRBD2 matches at 11 bases. Unmatched junction bases numbered 6, after V lost 1 base and J lost 3 bases. The CDR3 is 17 amino acids. The germline CDR1 and CDR2 sequences are MGHRA and YSYEKL.

The chain carries TRBV2 and TRBJ1-2, with 10 bases that match TRBD1. The CDR3 is 13 amino acids. After removal of 8 bases from V and 4 bases from J, the junction contained 4 bases not matched to a gene. Germline V gives CDR1 SNHLY, CDR2 FYNNEI. The CDR3 sequence: CASGGTGAYGYTF. The CDR3 bases are TGTGCCAGCGGGGGGACAGGGGCCTATGGCTACACCTTC. Full variable domain (rest looked up from reference TRBV2 and TRBJ1-2): EPEVTQTPSHQVTQMGQEVILRCVPISNHLYFYWYRQILGQKVEFLVSFYNNEISEKSEIFDDQFSVERPDGSNFTLKIRSTKLEDSAMYFCASGGTGAYGYTFGSGTRLTVV.

This rearrangement joins TRBV6-5 to TRBJ2-2; TRBD1 might be the D (6 bases). The V gene lost 2 bases and the J gene lost 6 bases, with 13 bases spanning the gap. The CDR3 runs to 15 residues. Germline values: CDR1 MNHEY, CDR2 SVGAGI. This CDR3 is CASSYDRRLAGELFF. The CDR3 bases are TGTGCCAGCAGTTACGACAGGAGGCTGGCCGGGGAGCTGTTTTTT.

The chain recombines TRBV27 with TRBJ2-2; D is ambiguous. The CDR3 spans 15 residues. Trimming shortened V by 3 bases and J by 1 base, and 9 bases separated the two germline ends. The germline CDR1 and CDR2 sequences are MNHEY and SMNVEV (reference sequence). The CDR3, as DNA: TGTGCCAGCAGTTTTCTTCAAAAGAACACCGGGGAGCTGTTTTTT. Its protein product is CASSFLQKNTGELFF.